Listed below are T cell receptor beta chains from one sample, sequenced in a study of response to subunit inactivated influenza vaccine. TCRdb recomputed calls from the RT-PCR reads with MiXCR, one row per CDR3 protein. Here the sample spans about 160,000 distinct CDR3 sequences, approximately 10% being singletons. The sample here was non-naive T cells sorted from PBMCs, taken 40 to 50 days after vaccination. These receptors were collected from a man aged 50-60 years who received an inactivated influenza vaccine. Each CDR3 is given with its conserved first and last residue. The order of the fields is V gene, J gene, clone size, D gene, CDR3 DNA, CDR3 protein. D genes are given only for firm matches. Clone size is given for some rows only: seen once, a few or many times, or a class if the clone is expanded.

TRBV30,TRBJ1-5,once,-,TGTGCCTGGCAGGGGTCGGGCCAGCCCCAGCATTTT,CAWQGSGQPQHF
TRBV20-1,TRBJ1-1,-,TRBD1,TGCAGCGCCACAGACAGGGGAGCCGTTGCTTTCTTT,CSATDRGAVAFF
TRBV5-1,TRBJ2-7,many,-,TGCGCCAGCAGCTTGGAGACAGCATACGAGCAGTACTTC,CASSLETAYEQYF
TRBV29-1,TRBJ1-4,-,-,TGCAGCGCAAAGACAGCAACTAATGAAAAACTGTTTTTT,CSAKTATNEKLFF
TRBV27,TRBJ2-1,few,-,TGTGCCAGCAGTTTTCTTGGGAGAGGGACCTACAATGAGCAGTTCTTC,CASSFLGRGTYNEQFF
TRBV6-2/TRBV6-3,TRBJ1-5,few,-,TGTGCCAGCAGTTACTCTCGAGGACAGCCTTTCTTCGGCAATCAGCCCCAGCATTTT,CASSYSRGQPFFGNQPQHF
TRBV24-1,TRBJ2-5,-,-,TGTGCCAGCAGTGATTATCGGGCAGCCGTCCAAGAGACCCAGTACTTC,CASSDYRAAVQETQYF
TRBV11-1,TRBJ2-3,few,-,TGTGCCAGCAGCTTAGCGGGATGGCGGGGGCCCCGTCGCACAGATACGCAGTATTTT,CASSLAGWRGPRRTDTQYF
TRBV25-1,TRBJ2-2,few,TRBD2,TGTGCCAGCAGTGACCAGCGGGAGGCCCCGGGGACCGGGGAGCTGTTTTTT,CASSDQREAPGTGELFF
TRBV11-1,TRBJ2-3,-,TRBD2,TGTGCCAGCAGTCCTGGTCCGGGACTAGCGGGGTTCACAGATACGCAGTATTTT,CASSPGPGLAGFTDTQYF
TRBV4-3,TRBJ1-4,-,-,TGCGCCAGCAGCCTGCGGAGCGGGGAAAAACTGTTTTTT,CASSLRSGEKLFF
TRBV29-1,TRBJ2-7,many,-,TGCAGCGTCCGGGCCGCGGATCGATACGAGCAGTACTTC,CSVRAADRYEQYF